A selection of T cell receptor beta chains follows, all from one sample in a study of CD4+ T cells in melanoma. Assay used: immunoSEQ multiplex PCR; TCRdb lists only in-frame clones, some missing. Of 15,000 to 20,000 clones in the sample, around 77% were seen once. Sequencing was done on a sample of cells from a culture (not recorded whether cultured in vitro). The receptor set was obtained from a human donor with melanoma. CDR3s include the opening cysteine and the closing phenylalanine or tryptophan. A D gene is named only where the DNA matches it firmly. Not every row has a clone size; where given, it reads once, few, many or a size class.

V: TRBV4-1; D: NA; J: TRBJ1-1; size: NA; DNA: TGCGCCAGCAGCCAACCTGTGAGGAACACTGAAGCTTTCTTT; CDR3: CASSQPVRNTEAFF
V: TRBV6-1; D: NA; J: TRBJ1-2; size: NA; DNA: TGTGCCAGCAATCTGACTCCCACCCTGAACTATGGCTACACCTTC; CDR3: CASNLTPTLNYGYTF
V: TRBV6-6; D: NA; J: TRBJ1-2; size: once; DNA: TGTGCCAGCAGTTACTCGTACTCGGACTATGGCTACACCTTC; CDR3: CASSYSYSDYGYTF
V: TRBV7-9; D: TRBD1; J: TRBJ2-2; size: NA; DNA: TGTGCCAGCGGTAAGACAGGGGGCGCGTCTTACACCGGGGAGCTGTTTTTT; CDR3: CASGKTGGASYTGELFF
V: TRBV2; D: NA; J: TRBJ2-2; size: NA; DNA: TGTGCCAGCAGGAGACAGATGACGGAGACCGGGGAGCTGTTTTTT; CDR3: CASRRQMTETGELFF
V: TRBV5-1; D: TRBD2; J: TRBJ2-5; size: NA; DNA: TGCGCCAGCTACAGACTAGCGTCTGCCCCACAAGAGACCCAGTACTTC; CDR3: CASYRLASAPQETQYF
V: TRBV7-9; D: NA; J: TRBJ2-5; size: NA; DNA: TGTGCCAGCAGCTTAATTGTTGGGTCAGGGCTTCACTTC; CDR3: CASSLIVGSGLHF
V: TRBV4-1; D: NA; J: TRBJ2-7; size: NA; DNA: TGCGCCAGCAGCCAAGGGTGGAGGGACTACGAGCAGTACTTC; CDR3: CASSQGWRDYEQYF
V: TRBV5-4; D: NA; J: TRBJ1-1; size: NA; DNA: TGTGCCAGCAGCCCGAGGAACACTGAAGCTTTCTTT; CDR3: CASSPRNTEAFF
V: TRBV7-2; D: TRBD1; J: TRBJ1-2; size: once; DNA: TGTGCCAGCAGCCCTGGGGGAACAGGGGCATACTATGGCTACACCTTC; CDR3: CASSPGGTGAYYGYTF
V: TRBV9; D: TRBD1; J: TRBJ1-2; size: once; DNA: TGTGCCAGCAGCCCTGACAGGGACTATGGCTACACCTTC; CDR3: CASSPDRDYGYTF
V: TRBV29-1; D: TRBD1; J: TRBJ2-7; size: NA; DNA: TGCAGCGTTCTCTTGACAGGGACCTACGAGCAGTACTTC; CDR3: CSVLLTGTYEQYF
V: TRBV4-1; D: TRBD2; J: TRBJ2-1; size: NA; DNA: TGCGCCAGCAGCGAACCGAGCGGGGGGAGCAATGAGCAGTTCTTC; CDR3: CASSEPSGGSNEQFF